This TCR beta chain appears in the sequencing data of a study of response to subunit inactivated influenza vaccine. Study findings and constraints: Authors proposed each seasonal influenza vaccination draws in few new T cells.

TCRdb recomputed calls from the RT-PCR reads with MiXCR, one row per CDR3 protein. The repertoire has hundreds of thousands of distinct CDR3 sequences, about 12% of them found once; the top ten carry 10% to 13%. A word on this clonotype: Its antigen remains unidentified.

The CDR3 runs to 18 residues. With 0 bases clipped from V and 5 bases from J, the junction kept 10 bases outside the gene matches. Per germline, CDR1 MNHEY and CDR2 SVGAGI. The origin of this receptor is a man aged 50-60 years who received an inactivated influenza vaccine. The input for sequencing was PBMCs from blood, taken on the day of vaccination. The genes are TRBV6-5 and TRBJ2-3, with 11 positions matching TRBD2. As DNA, the CDR3 is TGTGCCAGCAGTTACTCGTCTAGCGGGAGGACAAGGGGAGATACGCAGTATTTT. Translating it yields CASSYSSSGRTRGDTQYF.